Listed below are T cell receptor beta chains from one sample, sequenced in a study of beta chain features in type 1 diabetes. Libraries were prepared by immunoSEQ multiplex PCR; TCRdb keeps only in-frame clonotypes and omits some of them. The repertoire includes 600,000 to 750,000 clones, 9.5% to 15% of them detected once, and over 0.1% sits in the top ten. Sequencing was done on a sample of naive CD4+ T cells from blood. These receptors originate from a young man with type 1 diabetes. Both conserved end residues are part of each CDR3. D genes are given only for firm matches. Clone size is stated in some rows and not others, as once, few, many or a class when expanded.

>NA|TRBV2|TRBD1|TRBJ1-6
CASSEGQGNSPLHF
TGTGCCAGCAGTGAAGGACAGGGCAATTCACCCCTCCACTTT
>few|TRBV18|NA|TRBJ2-1
CASSRDTSREQFF
TGTGCCAGCTCACGTGACACATCCAGGGAGCAGTTCTTC
>NA|TRBV4-3|NA|TRBJ1-5
CASSQDLQGYNQPQHF
TGCGCCAGCAGCCAAGATCTCCAGGGTTACAATCAGCCCCAGCATTTT
>NA|TRBV4-3|TRBD1|TRBJ1-2
CASSRQGQGGYGYTF
TGCGCCAGCAGCCGGCAAGGACAGGGCGGCTATGGCTACACCTTC
>few|TRBV1|NA|TRBJ2-7
CTSSLEGVAPYEQYF
TGCACCAGCAGCCTAGAAGGAGTGGCCCCCTACGAGCAGTACTTC
>NA|TRBV11-2|NA|TRBJ2-7
CASSFPYRDEQYF
TGTGCCAGCAGCTTTCCGTACAGGGACGAGCAGTACTTC
>few|TRBV5-1|NA|TRBJ2-5
CASSPRPGARTQETQYF
TGCGCCAGCAGCCCCCGCCCCGGGGCTCGCACACAAGAGACCCAGTACTTC
>few|TRBV27|NA|TRBJ1-5
CASSPGRANQPQHF
TGTGCCAGCAGCCCGGGGAGGGCGAATCAGCCCCAGCATTTT
>NA|TRBV27|NA|TRBJ1-5
CASSPDPGGGNQPQHF
TGTGCCAGCAGCCCAGACCCGGGCGGAGGCAATCAGCCCCAGCATTTT
>few|TRBV4-2|NA|TRBJ2-7
CASSQAGPIISYEQYF
TGTGCCAGCAGCCAAGCGGGACCGATAATTTCCTACGAGCAGTACTTC
>few|TRBV29-1|TRBD2|TRBJ2-3
CSVDQAGGQDTQYF
TGCAGCGTTGATCAGGCGGGGGGGCAAGATACGCAGTATTTT
>few|TRBV27|NA|TRBJ2-7
CASSRTGQHVGEQYF
TGTGCCAGCAGCCGAACTGGACAGCACGTGGGGGAGCAGTACTTC